These T cell receptor beta chains were read from a single sample in a study of beta chain features in type 1 diabetes. Method: immunoSEQ multiplex PCR; TCRdb's copy keeps in-frame clones and lacks some. The sample contains around 710,000 clones, around 12% of which appear only once. Sequenced input: naive CD4+ T cells from blood. These receptors were collected from a man aged 30-40 years with type 1 diabetes. Both conserved end residues are part of each CDR3.

TRBV2	TRBJ1-4	13	CASSEAGGEKLFF
TRBV4-3	TRBJ1-2	16	CASSQVDGTVYYGYTF
TRBV11-3	TRBJ1-1	13	CASSLTGNTEAFF
TRBV28	TRBJ1-4	13	CASSGRGAGKLFF
TRBV18	TRBJ1-2	15	CASSPGQGNGYGYTF
TRBV9	TRBJ2-3	16	CASSARLATGTDTQYF
TRBV19	TRBJ1-2	15	CASSVAGQGGYGYTF
TRBV7-2	TRBJ2-5	19	CASSLGPHISSGGYKTQYF
TRBV5-8	TRBJ1-2	15	CATPVGTALIYGYTF
TRBV2	TRBJ1-6	17	CASRARGMSSYNSPLHF
TRBV9	TRBJ2-7	15	CASSDRPAPPYEQYF
TRBV6-5	TRBJ2-4	16	CASSYRGGGAKNIQYF
TRBV7-8	TRBJ2-1	17	CASSLMGGRSSYNEQFF
TRBV6-5	TRBJ2-1	16	CASSYSSSGGSNEQFF
TRBV4-3	TRBJ2-5	15	CASSLGARNKETQYF
TRBV9	TRBJ1-2	16	CASSPLSSLQGVGYTF
TRBV14	TRBJ2-5	14	CASSRYGNQETQYF
TRBV28	TRBJ1-2	16	CASSLVGQGLSYGYTF
TRBV7-2	TRBJ2-2	16	CASSQRASGYTGELFF
TRBV2	TRBJ1-1	15	CASTTGVAAATEAFF
TRBV7-8	TRBJ1-4	15	CASSFERGAREKLFF
TRBV4-3	TRBJ1-6	15	CASSRSLEDNSPLHF
TRBV30	TRBJ2-6	15	CAWSGGSSGANILTF
TRBV21-1	TRBJ1-4	15	CASSKGTSSKEKLFF
TRBV14	TRBJ2-5	14	CASSHPGGGETQYF
TRBV19	TRBJ2-5	16	CASSMTPTGHVGTQYF
TRBV5-6	TRBJ2-7	12	CASSPGENEQYF
TRBV5-1	TRBJ2-7	13	CASSPGMSYEQYF
TRBV30	TRBJ2-7	13	CAWSRGAFYEQYF
TRBV7-2	TRBJ2-7	12	CASSLLRGEQYF
TRBV9	TRBJ1-2	14	CASRGYDRGYGYTF
TRBV12-5	TRBJ2-2	16	CASGEGTSENTGELFF
TRBV5-6	TRBJ1-6	17	CASNVRQSGSYNSPLHF
TRBV11-3	TRBJ2-3	16	CASSLGRDTSTDTQYF
TRBV5-1	TRBJ2-5	15	CASSLVSSGQETQYF
TRBV25-1	TRBJ1-2	15	CASSDHNAGSYGYTF
TRBV19	TRBJ2-1	11	CASSWGGRYFF
TRBV5-1	TRBJ2-4	13	CASTGAPENIQYF
TRBV14	TRBJ2-2	20	CASSQVRTSGWLLDTGELFF
TRBV6-5	TRBJ1-1	14	CASRESFGGTEAFF
TRBV9	TRBJ2-5	13	CASSGGTPETQYF
TRBV7-6	TRBJ2-7	15	CASTSGGLGPYEQYF
TRBV10-1	TRBJ2-1	11	CATQYDNEQFF
TRBV11-2	TRBJ2-2	11	CASSFGGELFF
TRBV28	TRBJ2-3	15	CAITESGGRADTQYF
TRBV29-1	TRBJ2-5	13	CSVETGEGETQYF
TRBV28	TRBJ2-7	11	CASSSQGARYF
TRBV5-4	TRBJ2-7	14	CASRRDRGPDEQYF
TRBV1	TRBJ1-5	16	CTSSQDTLTSNQPQHF
TRBV28	TRBJ1-5	17	CASISSRDRYSNQPQHF
TRBV2	TRBJ1-1	11	CASRLTREAFF
TRBV7-3	TRBJ2-3	14	CASRNRGVQDTQYF